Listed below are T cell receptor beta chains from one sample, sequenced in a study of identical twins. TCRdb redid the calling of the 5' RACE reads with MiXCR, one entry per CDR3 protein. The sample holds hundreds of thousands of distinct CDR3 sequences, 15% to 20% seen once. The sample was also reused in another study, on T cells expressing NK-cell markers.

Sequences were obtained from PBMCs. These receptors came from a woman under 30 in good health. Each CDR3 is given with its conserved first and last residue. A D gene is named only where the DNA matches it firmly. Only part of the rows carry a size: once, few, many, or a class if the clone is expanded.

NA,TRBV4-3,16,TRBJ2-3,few,CASSQEGSLSTDTQYF,TGCGCCAGCAGCCAAGAAGGGAGTCTAAGCACAGATACGCAGTATTTT
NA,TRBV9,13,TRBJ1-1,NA,CASSVAPNTEAFF,TGTGCCAGCAGCGTAGCACCGAACACTGAAGCTTTCTTT
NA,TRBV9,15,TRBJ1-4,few,CASSDGNRGNEKLFF,TGTGCCAGCAGCGATGGAAATCGGGGCAATGAAAAACTGTTTTTT
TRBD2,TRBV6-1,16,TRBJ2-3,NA,CASRSLTSGRTDTQYF,TGTGCCAGCAGATCCTTGACTAGCGGGAGAACAGATACGCAGTATTTT
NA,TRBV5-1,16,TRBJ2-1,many,CASSSLLGGVDNEQFF,TGCGCCAGCAGCTCCCTCCTGGGGGGCGTCGACAATGAGCAGTTCTTC
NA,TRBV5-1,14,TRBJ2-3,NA,CASSYPSAKDTQYF,TGCGCCAGCAGCTACCCCTCCGCAAAAGATACGCAGTATTTT
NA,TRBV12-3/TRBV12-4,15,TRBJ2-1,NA,CASTAGGATYNEQFF,TGTGCCAGCACCGCCGGCGGGGCGACCTACAATGAGCAGTTCTTC
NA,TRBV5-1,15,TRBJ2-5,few,CASSLAEGGQETQYF,TGCGCCAGCAGCTTGGCCGAGGGCGGACAAGAGACCCAGTACTTC
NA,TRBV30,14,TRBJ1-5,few,CAWSQINTYQPQHF,TGTGCCTGGAGCCAAATTAACACGTATCAGCCCCAGCATTTT
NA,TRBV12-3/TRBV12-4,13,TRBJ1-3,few,CASSRGFGNTIYF,TGTGCCAGCAGTAGGGGTTTTGGAAACACCATATATTTT
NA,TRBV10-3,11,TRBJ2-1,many,CAISAQNEQFF,TGTGCCATCAGTGCTCAGAATGAGCAGTTCTTC
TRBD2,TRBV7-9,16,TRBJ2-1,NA,CASSPLLAGATGEQFF,TGTGCCAGCAGCCCTTTACTAGCGGGGGCGACCGGAGAGCAGTTCTTC
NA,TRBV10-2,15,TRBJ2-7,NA,CASSGTGVKFYEQYF,TGCGCCAGCAGTGGAACCGGGGTAAAATTCTACGAGCAGTACTTC
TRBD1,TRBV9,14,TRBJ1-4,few,CASSRTGEDEKLFF,TGTGCCAGCAGCCGTACAGGGGAGGATGAAAAACTGTTTTTT
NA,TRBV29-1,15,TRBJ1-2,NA,CSAGRDALANYGYTF,TGCAGCGCCGGGAGGGATGCTTTAGCTAACTATGGCTACACCTTC
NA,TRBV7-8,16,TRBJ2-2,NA,CASSRSGGTNTGELFF,TGTGCCAGCAGCCGCAGTGGTGGGACTAACACCGGGGAGCTGTTTTTT
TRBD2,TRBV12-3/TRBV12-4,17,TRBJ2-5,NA,CASSPSGTSGGQETQYF,TGTGCCAGCAGCCCCAGCGGGACTAGCGGGGGGCAAGAGACCCAGTACTTC